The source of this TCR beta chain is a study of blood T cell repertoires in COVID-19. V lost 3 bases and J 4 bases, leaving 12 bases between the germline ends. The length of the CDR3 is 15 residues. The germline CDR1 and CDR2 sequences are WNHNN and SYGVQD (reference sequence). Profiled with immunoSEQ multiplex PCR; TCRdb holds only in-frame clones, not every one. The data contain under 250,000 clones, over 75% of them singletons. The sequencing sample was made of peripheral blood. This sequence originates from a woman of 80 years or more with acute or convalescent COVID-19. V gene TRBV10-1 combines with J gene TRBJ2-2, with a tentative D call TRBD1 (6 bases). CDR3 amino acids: CASSDPGTPTGELFF. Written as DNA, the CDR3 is TGCGCCAGCAGTGATCCCGGGACACCCACCGGGGAGCTGTTTTTT.